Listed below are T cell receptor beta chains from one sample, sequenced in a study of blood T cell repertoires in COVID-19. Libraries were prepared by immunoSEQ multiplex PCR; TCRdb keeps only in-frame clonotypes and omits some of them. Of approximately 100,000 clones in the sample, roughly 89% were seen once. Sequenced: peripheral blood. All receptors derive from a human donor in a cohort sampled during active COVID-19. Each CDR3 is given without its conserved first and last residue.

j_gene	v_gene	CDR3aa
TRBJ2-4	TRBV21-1	ASSIRLDDFNLNIQY
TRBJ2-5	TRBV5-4	ASSWGQGSETQY
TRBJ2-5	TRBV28	ASSSTSGVPRETQY
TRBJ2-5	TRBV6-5	ASSYQTGLGETQY
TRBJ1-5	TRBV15	ATSRGGTGRQPQH
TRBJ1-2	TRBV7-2	ASSLREGLRGYT
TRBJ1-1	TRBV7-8	ASSANRGLMNTEAF
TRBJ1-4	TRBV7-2	ASSFGTGGASEKLF
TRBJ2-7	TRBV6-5	ASRRPSGTSYEQY
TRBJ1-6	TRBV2	ASSGAIGTRGPLH
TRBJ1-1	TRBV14	ASSQVAGPNTEAF
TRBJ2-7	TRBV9	ASSPRVGGGEQY
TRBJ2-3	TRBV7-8	ASSLRRERRDTQY
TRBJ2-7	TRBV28	ASSFGGLPYEQY
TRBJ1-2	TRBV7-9	ASTWDRGGGYT
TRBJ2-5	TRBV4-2	ASSQEIGGGGSETQY
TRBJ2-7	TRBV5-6	ASSLLELDQY
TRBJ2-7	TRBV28	ASSPPGQGTYEQY
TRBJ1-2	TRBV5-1	ASSLDAVANGYT
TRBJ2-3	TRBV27	ASSLSPRGTDTQY
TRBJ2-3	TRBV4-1	ASSSRGGIADTQY
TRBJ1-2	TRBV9	ASSGHRDGYT